Listed below are T cell receptor beta chains from one sample, sequenced in a study of lymphopenia after photon versus proton radiotherapy. The table came from immunoSEQ multiplex PCR; TCRdb's copy has only in-frame clones and leaves some out. The data contain some 15,000 clones, approximately 91% of them singletons. The source was peripheral blood, collected from a patient treated with proton-based radiotherapy. The receptors were gathered from a woman in her sixties or seventies with cholangiocarcinoma. Some clones in this sample may be carry-over from other donors' samples. Each CDR3 is given with its conserved first and last residue. Each record gives: D gene, V gene, J gene, CDR3 protein, CDR3 DNA. The D gene is left open where the match is weak.

>NA|TRBV7-9|TRBJ1-1
CASSLLSPEAFF
TGTGCCAGCAGCTTACTCAGTCCTGAAGCTTTCTTT
>NA|TRBV6-5|TRBJ2-3
CASSRGLPTDTQYF
TGTGCCAGCAGCCGGGGGTTACCGACAGATACGCAGTATTTT
>NA|TRBV5-1|TRBJ2-5
CASSRTGTSLPETQYF
TGCGCCAGCAGCAGAACCGGGACATCCCTACCGGAGACCCAGTACTTC
>NA|TRBV19|TRBJ2-7
CASSSASAGRGVYEQYF
TGTGCCAGTAGTTCAGCCTCTGCCGGGAGAGGGGTATACGAGCAGTACTTC
>NA|TRBV20-1|TRBJ2-5
CSADRETQYF
TGCAGTGCTGACAGGGAGACCCAGTACTTC
>TRBD1|TRBV9|TRBJ2-7
CASSGRQGSEDYEQYF
TGTGCCAGCAGCGGTCGACAGGGAAGCGAGGACTACGAGCAGTACTTC
>TRBD1|TRBV28|TRBJ2-7
CASTLAPQGAGYEQYF
TGTGCCAGCACCCTAGCGCCTCAGGGGGCTGGCTACGAGCAGTACTTC
>NA|TRBV2|TRBJ1-1
CASSGVLVLGTEAFF
TGTGCCAGCTCCGGGGTCCTGGTCCTAGGCACTGAAGCTTTCTTT
>TRBD2|TRBV30|TRBJ2-3
CAWSVLGGRGATDTQYF
TGTGCCTGGAGTGTACTGGGTGGGCGGGGGGCAACAGATACGCAGTATTTT
>TRBD1|TRBV5-1|TRBJ1-2
CASSQAGGGSGYTF
TGCGCCAGCAGCCAAGCGGGAGGGGGCTCTGGCTACACCTTC
>TRBD2|TRBV11-3|TRBJ2-2
CASSLAGGAGELFF
TGTGCCAGCAGTCTAGCGGGAGGGGCCGGGGAGCTGTTTTTT
>NA|TRBV7-6|TRBJ2-3
CASSFLRGTDTQYF
TGTGCCAGCAGCTTTTTAAGGGGTACAGATACGCAGTATTTT
>NA|TRBV4-1|TRBJ2-7
CASSQDPTGLIYEQYF
TGCGCCAGCAGCCAAGATCCAACAGGGTTGATCTACGAGCAGTACTTC
>TRBD2|TRBV7-8|TRBJ2-1
CASSLVGGSYNEQFF
TGTGCCAGCAGCTTAGTGGGCGGGAGCTACAATGAGCAGTTCTTC
>TRBD1|TRBV5-1|TRBJ1-1
CASSLRQGPTEAFF
TGCGCCAGCAGCTTGCGACAGGGTCCGACTGAAGCTTTCTTT